There are a few counts of the clone carrying this T cell receptor beta chain. Its antigen is not identified. The CDR3 is 13 residues long. Germline lookup yields CDR1 SGHRS and CDR2 YFSETQ. V gave up 0 bases and J gave up 3 bases, with 6 bases separating them. TCRdb reprocessed the 5' RACE reads with MiXCR, giving one entry per CDR3 protein. This table has fewer than 500,000 distinct CDR3 sequences, about a fifth appearing once. The data were taken from a study of CD8 T cells in ankylosing spondylitis. The study, taken as a whole, reports: Disease-associated clones were CD8+ and fairly uncommon in peripheral blood. Within matched ankylosing spondylitis synovial fluid, disease-linked clones were reportedly significantly enriched. Within ankylosing spondylitis blood, a TCR beta motif made up of eight highly homologous variants appeared to be characteristic.

The TCR was taken from a male donor with ankylosing spondylitis. The chain links TRBV5-1 to TRBJ1-1; D uncertain. The sample consisted of blood, either unsorted or a sorted T cell fraction (not recorded which). The CDR3 bases are TGCGCCAGCAGCTTGGGAAGGGACACTGAAGCTTTCTTT. Residues: CASSLGRDTEAFF. Full variable domain (missing parts from reference TRBV5-1 and TRBJ1-1): KAGVTQTPRYLIKTRGQQVTLSCSPISGHRSVSWYQQTPGQGLQFLFEYFSETQRNKGNFPGRFSGRQFSNSRSEMNVSTLELGDSALYLCASSLGRDTEAFFGQGTRLTVV.